A single sample is the source of the 27 T cell receptor beta chains below, sequenced in a study of T cell repertoires in cytomegalovirus infection. Via MiXCR, TCRdb re-called the reads, giving one row per CDR3 protein. The sample shows about 250,000 distinct CDR3 sequences, about 12% of them seen only once. Sequenced: PBMCs. These receptors came from a human donor in good health (CMV status not recorded). Some clones in this sample may be carry-over from other donors' samples.

This clonotype was found a few times. This chain connects TRBV10-2 to TRBJ1-2, with TRBD1 as a possible D gene (5 bases). This CDR3 is built from 14 residues. Trimming took off 3 bases at V and 5 bases at J, with 13 bases between the two ends. Germline V lookup: CDR1 WSHSY, CDR2 SAAADI. CDR3 region: CASSETGLGYGYTF. DNA of the CDR3: TGCGCCAGCAGTGAAACGGGGCTCGGGTATGGCTACACCTTC.

This clonotype was seen more than once but under ten times. The chain has TRBV6-2 or TRBV6-3 and TRBJ2-7; unclear D gene. V was trimmed by 7 bases and J by 3 bases, leaving 16 bases between them. Germline loops: CDR1 MNHEY, CDR2 SVGEGT. The CDR3 sequence is 14 residues long. CDR3 in DNA: TGTGCCAGCATCCTAGACGACGCCCGCTACGAGCAGTACTTC. Protein: CASILDDARYEQYF.

This clonotype was seen at least ten times. The chain couples TRBV7-2 to TRBJ1-2, with a tentative D call TRBD1 (6 bases). The V end lost 3 bases, the J end lost 0 bases, and 14 bases lay between the germline ends. CDR3 length: 16 amino acids. Per the germline V gene, CDR1 is SGHTA and CDR2 is FQGNSA. In DNA, the CDR3 is TGTGCCAGCAGCTTTACTACCGGGACAACTAACTATGGCTACACCTTC. It is translated as CASSFTTGTTNYGYTF.

The chain carries TRBV12-5 and TRBJ2-1; D uncertain. Trimming removed 6 bases at V and 6 bases at J, with 9 bases between. From germline, CDR1 is LGHNT and CDR2 FRNRAP. This CDR3 contains 12 residues. The CDR3 coding sequence is TGTGCTAGTGGGCTAGGTCTCAATGAGCAGTTCTTC. Amino acid sequence: CASGLGLNEQFF.

This clonotype has more than one count but fewer than ten. V is TRBV28 and J is TRBJ2-5; 9 bases align to TRBD1. Germline V gene data show CDR1 as MDHEN and CDR2 as SYDVKM. Losses at the gene ends were 8 bases for V and 0 bases for J; bases not matched to a gene: 1. The CDR3 is 13 residues long. The CDR3 region is CASRQGDQETQYF. CDR3 nucleotides: TGTGCCAGCCGACAGGGGGACCAAGAGACCCAGTACTTC.

On this clonotype itself: A much larger clone differs from this one at a single base, so this may be a read error. V is TRBV12-3 or TRBV12-4 and J is TRBJ1-4; D unclear. The V end was cut by 3 bases, the J end by 8 bases, with 4 bases between. The CDR3 contains 11 residues. CDR3 bases: TGTGCCAGCAGTTTGCGGGAAAAACTGTTTTTT. The encoded protein is CASSLREKLFF.

This clonotype was found many times. The chain combines TRBV7-3 with TRBJ2-3; D is possibly TRBD1 or TRBD2 (5 bases each). CDR3 length: 15 residues. The germline V and J ends were trimmed by 2 bases and 3 bases, with 12 bases remaining between them. CDR1 SGHTA and CDR2 FQGTGA come from the germline V gene. DNA for the CDR3: TGTGCCAGCAGCTTAGATGGGACCAAGACAGATACGCAGTATTTT. It yields the protein CASSLDGTKTDTQYF.

This clonotype has ten or more counts. The V and J genes are TRBV29-1 and TRBJ2-5; 8 nucleotides match TRBD2. With 0 bases clipped from V and 4 bases from J, the junction kept 10 bases outside the gene matches. The CDR3 runs 16 residues. CDR1 and CDR2 (germline): SQVTM, ANQGSEA. The DNA for the CDR3 is TGCAGCGTTGAAGATCTCACTAGCGGAGTAGGAGAGACCCAGTACTTC. Its translation is CSVEDLTSGVGETQYF.

This clonotype was counted many times. The V and J genes are TRBV20-1 and TRBJ2-7, with D perhaps TRBD2 (5 bases). V lost 0 bases, J lost 9 bases, and 15 bases lay in between. The CDR3 has 13 residues. The germline V gene has CDR1 DFQATT and CDR2 SNEGSKA (reference sequence). The CDR3 DNA is TGCAGTGCTAGAGATTTGAGGGCAGCAAGGCAGTACTTC. Translated, it gives CSARDLRAARQYF.

The CDR3 sequence is CASSFSPPRANSGNTIYF. CDR3 coding DNA: TGTGCCAGCAGTTTTTCCCCCCCTCGGGCAAATTCAGGAAACACCATATATTTT. The chain employs TRBV28 and TRBJ1-3; D is ambiguous. V gave up 3 bases and J gave up 4 bases, with 22 bases separating them. The CDR3 totals 18 residues. In germline, CDR1 is MDHEN, CDR2 SYDVKM.

This clonotype appeared many times. J is TRBJ1-1 and V is TRBV19; D may be TRBD1 (6 bases). The CDR3 consists of 15 residues. V was cut by 3 bases and J by 1 base, with 12 bases left in between. The germline CDR1 and CDR2 sequences are LNHDA and SQIVND (reference sequence). The CDR3 sequence is CASSMGGPGNTEAFF. The CDR3, as DNA: TGTGCCAGTAGTATGGGGGGCCCAGGGAACACTGAAGCTTTCTTT.

This clonotype was counted many times. The chain is built from TRBV28 and TRBJ2-2, with D possibly being TRBD1 (5 bases). The CDR3 consists of 15 residues. Trimming left V 2 bases short and J 7 bases short, with 14 bases between. Germline V gene data show CDR1 as MDHEN and CDR2 as SYDVKM. The CDR3 reads CASSLPGLNGGELFF. CDR3 in DNA: TGTGCCAGCAGTTTACCAGGGCTAAACGGCGGGGAGCTGTTTTTT. The variable domain in full, with the rest retrieved from reference TRBV28 and TRBJ2-2, is DVKVTQSSRYLVKRTGEKVFLECVQDMDHENMFWYRQDPGLGLRLIYFSYDVKMKEKGDIPEGYSVSREKKERFSLILESASTNQTSMYLCASSLPGLNGGELFFGEGSRLTVL.

The sample holds one count of this clonotype. The chain has TRBV5-1 and TRBJ2-1; TRBD2 agrees at 8 bases. The germline V gene has CDR1 SGHRS and CDR2 YFSETQ. Germline trimming cut 0 bases from V and 5 bases from J; bases unmatched to any gene: 4. The CDR3 runs 15 residues. Here the CDR3 reads CASSLELAADNEQFF. The CDR3 nucleotides read TGCGCCAGCAGCTTGGAACTAGCGGCTGACAATGAGCAGTTCTTC.

This clonotype was recorded at least ten times. V usage is TRBV7-2 and J usage is TRBJ2-4, with D possibly matching TRBD2 (7 bases). V was shortened by 10 bases and J by 0 bases, with 16 bases between the two germline ends. This CDR3 spans 15 amino acids. Germline V gene sequence: CDR1 SGHTA, CDR2 FQGNSA. CDR3 protein: CATGGQPPAKNIQYF. CDR3 in DNA: TGTGCCACCGGGGGGCAGCCCCCAGCCAAAAACATTCAGTACTTC.

The chain links TRBV6-2 or TRBV6-3 to TRBJ1-2; 8 nucleotides match TRBD1. The CDR3 runs 13 residues. The germline CDR1 and CDR2 sequences are MNHEY and SVGEGT. V lost 4 bases to trimming and J lost 7 bases; unmatched junction nucleotides: 5. Here the CDR3 DNA reads TGTGCCAGCAGTTTCAGGGGGCGCGGTGGCTACACCTTC. Its translation: CASSFRGRGGYTF.

This clonotype was picked up many times. V and J are TRBV28 and TRBJ1-2, with D uncertain. The V end was cut by 5 bases, the J end by 4 bases, with 11 bases between. CDR1 MDHEN and CDR2 SYDVKM come from the germline V gene. There are 13 residues in the CDR3. CDR3 residues: CASSPAGPYGYTF. The CDR3, as DNA: TGTGCCAGCAGTCCGGCCGGGCCCTATGGCTACACCTTC.

This clonotype has at least ten counts. The chain joins TRBV5-6 to TRBJ2-5; 8 bases are shared with TRBD2. The CDR3 sequence is 15 residues long. V was pared by 3 bases and J by 5 bases, with 9 bases of the junction left unmatched. Germline CDR1 and CDR2: SGHDT and YYEEEE. The CDR3 loop reads CASSSPRLATETQYF. The CDR3 bases are TGTGCCAGCAGCTCGCCCCGACTAGCGACGGAGACCCAGTACTTC.

This clonotype was counted at least ten times. The V and J genes are TRBV7-3 and TRBJ1-4; D is unresolved. CDR1 and CDR2 (germline): SGHTA, FQGTGA. The CDR3 has 14 residues. The ends were cut back, 1 base at V and 4 bases at J, with 7 bases in the middle. CDR3 loop: CASSLNRINEKLFF. The DNA for the CDR3 is TGTGCCAGCAGCTTAAACCGGATTAATGAAAAACTGTTTTTT.

This clonotype has ten or more counts. The rearrangement joins TRBV19 to TRBJ2-7; D possibly corresponds to TRBD2 (6 bases). Deletions cut 5 bases from V and 2 bases from J, with 19 bases between. Germline V gene lookup returns CDR1 LNHDA and CDR2 SQIVND (reference sequence). CDR3 size: 16 residues. The CDR3 nucleotides are TGTGCCAGTAGTGGAGGCCCGGGACTTCCAGCCTACGAGCAGTACTTC. Its translation: CASSGGPGLPAYEQYF. Complete variable domain (other parts from reference TRBV19 and TRBJ2-7): DGGITQSPKYLFRKEGQNVTLSCEQNLNHDAMYWYRQDPGQGLRLIYYSQIVNDFQKGDIAEGYSVSREKKESFPLTVTSAQKNPTAFYLCASSGGPGLPAYEQYFGPGTRLTVT.

V usage is TRBV19 and J usage is TRBJ1-1; tentative D call: TRBD1 (5 bases). V was clipped by 3 bases and J by 4 bases, with 12 bases between them. Germline V gene lookup returns CDR1 LNHDA and CDR2 SQIVND (reference sequence). The CDR3 is 14 amino acids. CDR3 DNA: TGTGCCAGTAGTATCCTCGGCAGGGCCACTGAAGCTTTCTTT. Protein product: CASSILGRATEAFF. Looking up the rest from reference TRBV19 and TRBJ1-1 gives the full variable domain: DGGITQSPKYLFRKEGQNVTLSCEQNLNHDAMYWYRQDPGQGLRLIYYSQIVNDFQKGDIAEGYSVSREKKESFPLTVTSAQKNPTAFYLCASSILGRATEAFFGQGTRLTVV.

This clonotype was counted ten times or more. The J gene is TRBJ1-6, the V gene TRBV7-2, with D possibly matching TRBD1 (6 bases). V lost 3 bases to trimming and J lost 7 bases, with 10 bases between them. This CDR3 is 14 amino acids long. Germline V lookup: CDR1 SGHTA, CDR2 FQGNSA. The chain's CDR3 is CASSFTGNNSPLHF. The CDR3 nucleotides read TGTGCCAGCAGCTTTACAGGGAACAATTCACCCCTCCACTTT.

This chain uses TRBV5-4 with TRBJ2-3; possible D gene TRBD2, 6 bases. Per germline, CDR1 SGHNT and CDR2 YYREEE (reference sequence). CDR3 size: 15 residues. V was pared by 0 bases and J by 2 bases, with 10 bases between. As DNA, the CDR3 is TGTGCCAGCAGCTTGGCGGCTAGCGACACAGATACGCAGTATTTT. It encodes CASSLAASDTDTQYF.

This clonotype has at least ten counts. CDR3: CASSTGTGANTGELFF. The CDR3 DNA is TGTGCCAGCAGCACTGGGACAGGGGCGAACACCGGGGAGCTGTTTTTT. The chain combines TRBV28 with TRBJ2-2; TRBD1 aligns across 10 bases. The CDR3 is made up of 16 amino acids. Per germline, CDR1 MDHEN and CDR2 SYDVKM. Unmatched junction bases numbered 4, after V lost 6 bases and J lost 0 bases.

This clonotype was seen ten or more times. The rearrangement uses TRBV7-8 and TRBJ2-7; D could derive from TRBD1 or TRBD2 (6 bases each). Germline V gene data show CDR1 as SGHVS and CDR2 as FQNEAQ. V was trimmed by 5 bases and J by 0 bases, leaving 17 bases between them. This CDR3 contains 16 residues. CDR3 bases: TGTGCCAGCAGCCACCCGAGGTGGGGGGCCTCCTACGAGCAGTACTTC. Protein: CASSHPRWGASYEQYF.

This clonotype occurred many times. This rearrangement joins TRBV12-3 or TRBV12-4 to TRBJ2-2, with 13 nucleotides matching TRBD2. The CDR3 is 13 amino acids. J lost 15 bases, V lost 6 bases, and 7 bases had no gene match. The CDR3 DNA reads TGTGCCAGCAGGATCGGGACTAGCGGGATGGTGTTTTTT. Translated: CASRIGTSGMVFF.

This clonotype was seen ten or more times. The chain carries TRBV7-2 and TRBJ2-3; D is unresolved. Germline lookup yields CDR1 SGHTA and CDR2 FQGNSA. V dropped 5 bases and J dropped 0 bases, with 9 bases sitting between them. This CDR3 region has 14 residues. The chain's CDR3 is CASSQPASTDTQYF. The CDR3 DNA reads TGTGCCAGCAGCCAACCAGCCAGCACAGATACGCAGTATTTT.

The chain employs TRBV20-1 and TRBJ1-5, with D possibly matching TRBD1 (5 bases). Germline loops: CDR1 DFQATT, CDR2 SNEGSKA (reference sequence). V was trimmed by 7 bases and J by 1 base, leaving 11 bases between them. There are 13 residues in the CDR3. The CDR3 reads CSVGGKSNQPQHF. CDR3 nucleotides: TGCAGTGTTGGGGGAAAAAGCAATCAGCCCCAGCATTTT.